This T cell receptor beta chain was documented in a study of shared clonotypes between healthy human individuals. For every subset, genomic DNA was evenly distributed across several immunoSEQ plates. TCRdb's table, derived via immunoSEQ multiplex PCR, lists solely in-frame clones and lacks some. The data contain over 95,000 clones, around 68% of them singletons. Trimming at V came to 6 bases and at J to 4 bases, leaving 3 bases not matched to a gene. The CDR3 length is 14 residues. CDR1 and CDR2 (germline): MNHEY, SMNVEV (reference sequence). Sequencing used memory CD8+ T cells sorted from blood. Stated subset: CD45RO+ cells pooled with CCR7-negative TemRA cells. This chain uses TRBV27 with TRBJ1-2; TRBD1 matches at 12 bases. This TCR was sampled from a woman in her 30s in good health. CDR3 sequence: CASRGTGGGYGYTF. DNA of the CDR3: TGTGCCAGCAGGGGGACAGGGGGCGGCTATGGCTACACCTTC.